Only a few counts were recorded for the clone carrying this T cell receptor (beta chain). No antigen is known for it. The record originates from a study of T cell repertoires in cytomegalovirus infection. The wider study: A matching HLA type, together with CMV infection, was signaled by public TCR beta signatures.

This CDR3 is 14 amino acids long. V was pared by 6 bases and J by 4 bases, with 6 bases of the junction left unmatched. Per the germline V gene, CDR1 is SQVTM and CDR2 is ANQGSEA. TCRdb re-analysed the reads in MiXCR, keeping a single row per CDR3 protein. Of roughly 310,000 distinct CDR3 sequences listed, 25% to 35% were seen once; the top ten hold roughly 20%. Sequenced here: cultured PBMCs, sampled from culture after CMV antigen stimulation. The chain employs TRBV29-1 and TRBJ1-5; 10 bases fit TRBD1. This clonotype was sampled from a human donor in good health (CMV status not recorded). Some clones in this sample may be carry-over from other donors' samples. CDR3 protein: CSVNDRGLNQPQHF. CDR3 nucleotides: TGCAGCGTCAATGACAGGGGGCTGAATCAGCCCCAGCATTTT.